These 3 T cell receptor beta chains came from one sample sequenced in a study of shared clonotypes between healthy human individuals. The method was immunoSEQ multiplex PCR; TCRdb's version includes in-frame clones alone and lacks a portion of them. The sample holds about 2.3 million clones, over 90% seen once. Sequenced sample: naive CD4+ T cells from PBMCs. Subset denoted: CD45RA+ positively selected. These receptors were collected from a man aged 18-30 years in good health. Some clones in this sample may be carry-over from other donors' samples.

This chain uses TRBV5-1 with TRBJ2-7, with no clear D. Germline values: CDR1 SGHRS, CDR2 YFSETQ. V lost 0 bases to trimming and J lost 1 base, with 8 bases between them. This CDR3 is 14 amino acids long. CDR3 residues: CASSLAEMSYEQYF. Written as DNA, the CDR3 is TGCGCCAGCAGCTTGGCCGAAATGTCCTACGAGCAGTACTTC.

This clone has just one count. The CDR3 DNA reads TGTGCCAGCAGCAGAAAACCGCAAGAGACCCAGTACTTC. This encodes CASSRKPQETQYF. The rearrangement joins TRBV13 to TRBJ2-5; D is uncertain. The CDR3 runs 13 residues. Germline loops: CDR1 PRHDT, CDR2 FYEKMQ (reference sequence). The V end was cut by 5 bases, the J end by 2 bases, with 9 bases between.

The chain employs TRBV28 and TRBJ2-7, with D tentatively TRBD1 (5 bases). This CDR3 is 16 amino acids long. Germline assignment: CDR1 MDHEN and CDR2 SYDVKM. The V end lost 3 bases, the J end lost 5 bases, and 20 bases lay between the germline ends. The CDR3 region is CASSFSPRVISHEQYF. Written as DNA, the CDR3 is TGTGCCAGCAGTTTTTCGCCCAGGGTAATATCCCACGAGCAGTACTTC.